These 14 T cell receptor beta chains were sequenced from one sample in a study of Ad26.COV2.S vaccination and SARS-CoV-2 variants. The treatment denotes: some 20 received Ad26.COV2.S at low or high dose, single or two shots; 5 received placebo; per-sample allocation not given. It was on day 63 after the first vaccine or placebo injection that samples were taken. Profiled with immunoSEQ multiplex PCR; TCRdb holds only in-frame clones, not every one. The profile shows 300,000 to 350,000 clones, 75% to 90% of them singletons. Sequences were derived from peripheral blood, sampled in a trial of Ad26.COV2.S vaccine versus placebo. These receptors came from a person between 18 and 65 years old who received the Ad26.COV2.S COVID-19 vaccine or a placebo.

This clone came up once. The chain combines TRBV14 with TRBJ2-1, with 8 bases identical to TRBD1. The CDR3 is made up of 17 amino acids. V lost 3 bases, J lost 3 bases, and 10 bases stayed unmatched. CDR1 and CDR2 (germline): SGHDN, FVKESK. Here the CDR3 DNA reads TGTGCCAGCAGCCAGTACACCGGGACAGGCTTCTACAATGAGCAGTTCTTC. This codes for CASSQYTGTGFYNEQFF.

The rearrangement joins TRBV15 to TRBJ1-3; 8 bases are a match to TRBD1. The CDR3 loop spans 15 amino acids. After removal of 5 bases from V and 3 bases from J, the junction contained 6 bases not matched to a gene. CDR1 and CDR2 from the germline V gene are LNHNV and YYDKDF (reference sequence). The CDR3 spells CATSRGRGLGNTIYF. The CDR3 DNA sequence: TGTGCCACCAGCCGGGGCAGGGGGCTTGGAAACACCATATATTTT. The full variable domain, with the rest looked up from reference TRBV15 and TRBJ1-3, is DAMVIQNPRYQVTQFGKPVTLSCSQTLNHNVMYWYQQKSSQAPKLLFHYYDKDFNNEADTPDNFQSRRPNTSFCFLDIRSPGLGDTAMYLCATSRGRGLGNTIYFGEGSWLTVV.

The chain recombines TRBV16 with TRBJ1-6; possibly TRBD1 for D (5 bases). The germline V gene has CDR1 KGHSY and CDR2 FQNENV. The length of the CDR3 is 15 residues. The V and J ends lost 2 bases and 7 bases respectively, with 12 bases between them. CDR3 in amino acids: CASSQTVGANSPLHF. The DNA of the CDR3 is TGTGCCAGCAGCCAAACAGTTGGGGCCAATTCACCCCTCCACTTT.

This clone was found once. The CDR3 loop is CASSLRQQETQYF. CDR3 nucleotide sequence: TGTGCCAGCAGCTTACGACAGCAAGAGACCCAGTACTTC. The V call is TRBV5-4, the J call TRBJ2-5; the D gene is possibly TRBD1 (5 bases). The ends were cut back, 2 bases at V and 2 bases at J, with 7 bases in the middle. The CDR3 has 13 residues. Per germline, CDR1 SGHNT and CDR2 YYREEE (reference sequence).

The V and J genes are TRBV9 and TRBJ2-6; D gene uncertain. Between the trimmed V and J ends, which lost 4 bases and 0 bases, there was a span of 17 bases. This CDR3 is 18 amino acids long. In germline, CDR1 is SGDLS, CDR2 YYNGEE. CDR3 residues: CASSRTFGVASGANVLTF. Written as DNA, the CDR3 is TGTGCCAGCAGCAGAACTTTCGGTGTGGCCTCTGGGGCCAACGTCCTGACTTTC.

The chain uses TRBV29-1 and TRBJ1-6, with a possible D match to TRBD1 (5 bases). V shed 6 bases and J shed 5 bases, with 14 bases lying between them. CDR1 is SQVTM and CDR2 is ANQGSEA in the germline V gene. The CDR3 contains 14 residues. In nucleotides, the CDR3 is TGCAGCGTCGCCGGGACGGAGAATAATTCACCCCTCCACTTT. It specifies CSVAGTENNSPLHF.

The V and J genes are TRBV7-2 and TRBJ2-2, with 7 nucleotides matching TRBD2. CDR1 SGHTA and CDR2 FQGNSA come from the germline V gene. Trimming took 5 bases from V and 3 from J; bases not matched to a gene: 9. The CDR3 covers 16 residues. For the CDR3, the DNA is TGTGCCAGCAGCCCAGTTGCGGGAGTCTACACCGGGGAGCTGTTTTTT. Translation gives CASSPVAGVYTGELFF.

The chain employs TRBV3-1 (or the pseudogene TRBV3-2) and TRBJ2-3; TRBD2 agrees at 11 bases. The CDR3 is 15 residues long. Trimming at V came to 2 bases and at J to 5 bases, leaving 3 bases not matched to a gene. Looked up from germline, CDR1 is LGHDT and CDR2 is YNNKEL (reference sequence). The CDR3 sequence is CASSQPTSGRDTQYF. DNA of the CDR3: TGTGCCAGCAGCCAACCTACTAGCGGGAGAGATACGCAGTATTTT.

V and J are TRBV6-5 and TRBJ2-1; D is undetermined. The CDR3 totals 13 residues. The germline V gene encodes CDR1 MNHEY and CDR2 SVGAGI. V lost 8 bases and J 4 bases, leaving 12 bases between the germline ends. CDR3 in DNA: TGTGCCAGCCGACGGGCGGAGTACAATGAGCAGTTCTTC. Its protein is CASRRAEYNEQFF.

The chain recombines TRBV10-3 with TRBJ1-1; D gene uncertain. The length of the CDR3 is 14 residues. V was clipped by 4 bases and J by 0 bases, with 9 bases between them. Germline V gene sequence: CDR1 ENHRY, CDR2 SYGVKD. The CDR3 nucleotides are TGTGCCATCAGTGGGGTTCCTATGAACACTGAAGCTTTCTTT. Its translation: CAISGVPMNTEAFF.

The rearrangement links TRBV11-2 to TRBJ2-3; D possibly corresponds to TRBD2 (5 bases). This CDR3 is built from 15 residues. Trimming took 1 base from V and 1 from J, leaving 9 bases between them. Germline V CDR1 and CDR2: SGHAT, FQNNGV. For the CDR3, the DNA is TGTGCCAGCAGCTTAGTGGCGGGCCGCACAGATACGCAGTATTTT. It yields the protein CASSLVAGRTDTQYF.

The chain carries TRBV27 and TRBJ1-1; D gene uncertain. The germline gives CDR1 MNHEY, CDR2 SMNVEV (reference sequence). This CDR3 region has 13 residues. Trimming took off 3 bases at V and 0 bases at J, with 5 bases between the two ends. The CDR3 sequence is CASSFGMNTEAFF. In DNA, the CDR3 is TGTGCCAGCAGTTTTGGGATGAACACTGAAGCTTTCTTT.

The chain carries TRBV5-6 and TRBJ2-3, with no clear D. The CDR3 is made up of 13 amino acids. With 4 bases removed from V and 8 bases from J, the gap between germline ends came to 14 bases. Germline lookup yields CDR1 SGHDT and CDR2 YYEEEE. CDR3 sequence (DNA): TGTGCCAGCAGCCCACGCGCGGACCTTACGCAGTATTTT. Amino acid sequence: CASSPRADLTQYF. The full variable domain, rest sourced from reference TRBV5-6 and TRBJ2-3, is DAGVTQSPTHLIKTRGQQVTLRCSPKSGHDTVSWYQQALGQGPQFIFQYYEEEERQRGNFPDRFSGHQFPNYSSELNVNALLLGDSALYLCASSPRADLTQYFGPGTRLTVL.

CDR3 in DNA: TGTGCCAGCAGCCCCTCAGGGGGCCATGGTCAGCCCCAGCATTTT. It specifies CASSPSGGHGQPQHF. The gene calls are TRBV7-2 and TRBJ1-5, with 8 bases identical to TRBD1. CDR3 length: 15 residues. After removal of 5 bases from V and 6 bases from J, the junction contained 9 bases not matched to a gene. CDR1 and CDR2 from the germline V gene are SGHTA and FQGNSA.